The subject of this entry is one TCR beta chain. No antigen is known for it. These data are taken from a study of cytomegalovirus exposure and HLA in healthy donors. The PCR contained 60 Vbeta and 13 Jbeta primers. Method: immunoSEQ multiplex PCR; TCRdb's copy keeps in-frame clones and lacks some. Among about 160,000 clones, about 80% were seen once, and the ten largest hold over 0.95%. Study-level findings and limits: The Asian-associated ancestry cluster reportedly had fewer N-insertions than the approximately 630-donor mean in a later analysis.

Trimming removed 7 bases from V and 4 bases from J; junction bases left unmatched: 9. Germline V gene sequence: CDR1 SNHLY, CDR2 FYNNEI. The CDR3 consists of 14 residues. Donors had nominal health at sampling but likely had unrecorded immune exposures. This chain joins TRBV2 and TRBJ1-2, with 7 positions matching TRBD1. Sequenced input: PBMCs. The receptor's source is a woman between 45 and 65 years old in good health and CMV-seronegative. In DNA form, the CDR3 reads TGTGCCAGCACTGAGGGGGCGTTGTCCTATGGCTACACCTTC. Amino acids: CASTEGALSYGYTF.